Below, 18 T cell receptor beta chains from the same sample are listed, as sequenced in a study of blood T cell repertoires in COVID-19 (dated by TCRdb to about 2020). The protocol used for the library was the immunoSEQ multiplex PCR assay. Imported from immuneACCESS, the table was reduced by TCRdb to in-frame sequences with V and J called. These copies leave out some clones; in studies compared against another copy, an unresolved V gene accounts for under half, and the cause of the remainder is not known. The sample records fewer than 200,000 clones, about 80% of which are singletons. The ten top clones hold about 7% of the sample. The sample consisted of peripheral blood. The receptors come from a man between 60 and 75 years old with acute or convalescent COVID-19.

The genes are TRBV7-2 and TRBJ1-5; 8 nucleotides align to TRBD1. Looked up from germline, CDR1 is SGHTA and CDR2 is FQGNSA. The ends lost 5 bases at V and 5 bases at J; junction bases unmatched: 5. This CDR3 is 14 amino acids long. This CDR3 is CASSTDRGYQPQHF. DNA of the CDR3: TGTGCCAGCAGCACCGACAGGGGATATCAGCCCCAGCATTTT.

The chain joins TRBV27 to TRBJ2-7, with a possible D match to TRBD1 (6 bases). Trimming took off 5 bases at V and 0 bases at J, with 14 bases between the two ends. CDR1 and CDR2 (germline): MNHEY, SMNVEV (reference sequence). There are 15 residues in the CDR3. The CDR3 DNA follows: TGTGCCAGCAGTCGAACGAGGGACAACTCCTACGAGCAGTACTTC. Protein sequence: CASSRTRDNSYEQYF.

The chain combines TRBV12-5 with TRBJ2-1; 13 bases match TRBD2. Germline CDR1 is LGHNT and CDR2 is FRNRAP. The V gene end was trimmed by 2 bases and the J gene end by 0 bases; junction bases not matched to a gene: 4. This CDR3 contains 18 residues. In DNA form, the CDR3 reads TGTGCTAGTGGTTTGACGGGACTAGCGGGACCCTCCTACAATGAGCAGTTCTTC. Protein sequence: CASGLTGLAGPSYNEQFF. The variable domain in full, with the rest retrieved from reference TRBV12-5 and TRBJ2-1, is DARVTQTPRHKVTEMGQEVTMRCQPILGHNTVFWYRQTMMQGLELLAYFRNRAPLDDSGMPKDRFSAEMPDATLATLKIQPSEPRDSAVYFCASGLTGLAGPSYNEQFFGPGTRLTVL.

This rearrangement joins TRBV3-1 (or the pseudogene TRBV3-2) to TRBJ2-7; D ambiguous. V was trimmed by 4 bases and J by 4 bases, leaving 8 bases between them. The germline V gene has CDR1 LGHDT and CDR2 YNNKEL (reference sequence). The length of the CDR3 is 12 residues. CDR3 residues: CASSPNRYEQYF. The CDR3 bases are TGTGCCAGCAGCCCTAACAGATACGAGCAGTACTTC.

The V call is TRBV5-1, the J call TRBJ1-2; perhaps TRBD1 as D (5 bases). Germline CDR1 reads SGHRS; CDR2 reads YFSETQ. This CDR3 spans 16 amino acids. With 5 bases removed from V and 8 bases from J, the gap between germline ends came to 25 bases. This chain's CDR3 is CASRDHLVEGDGGYTF. The DNA for the CDR3 is TGCGCCAGCAGGGATCACCTAGTCGAAGGGGATGGCGGCTACACCTTC.

This clone was counted between two and nine times. The V and J genes are TRBV2 and TRBJ1-5, with 7 bases identical to TRBD1. With 6 bases clipped from V and 8 bases from J, the junction kept 10 bases outside the gene matches. In germline, CDR1 is SNHLY, CDR2 FYNNEI. The CDR3 totals 14 residues. In nucleotides, the CDR3 is TGTGCCAGCAGGGTTAGACAGGGCGAGGAGCCCCAGCATTTT. Protein: CASRVRQGEEPQHF. The whole variable domain, filled in from reference TRBV2 and TRBJ1-5, reads EPEVTQTPSHQVTQMGQEVILRCVPISNHLYFYWYRQILGQKVEFLVSFYNNEISEKSEIFDDQFSVERPDGSNFTLKIRSTKLEDSAMYFCASRVRQGEEPQHFGDGTRLSIL.

V is TRBV7-2 and J is TRBJ2-3; TRBD2 agrees at 8 bases. Trimming cost V 3 bases and J 3 bases; bases outside gene matches: 8. This CDR3 contains 16 residues. The V gene's germline CDR1 is SGHTA and CDR2 FQGNSA. CDR3 amino acids: CASSLSSGAGTDTQYF. The CDR3 DNA follows: TGTGCCAGCAGCTTGAGTAGCGGGGCAGGGACAGATACGCAGTATTTT.

V gene TRBV7-2 combines with J gene TRBJ2-1; TRBD2 matches at 10 bases. V lost 4 bases, J lost 5 bases, and 8 bases stayed unmatched. The CDR3 extends over 16 amino acids. Germline V gene data show CDR1 as SGHTA and CDR2 as FQGNSA. The CDR3 protein is CASSSTSGVLHNEQFF. The CDR3 DNA follows: TGTGCCAGCAGCTCAACTAGCGGGGTACTCCACAATGAGCAGTTCTTC.

The V and J genes are TRBV7-8 and TRBJ2-1; perhaps TRBD2 as D (6 bases). The ends were cut back, 6 bases at V and 0 bases at J, with 15 bases in the middle. The germline V gene encodes CDR1 SGHVS and CDR2 FQNEAQ. The CDR3 is 16 residues long. The chain's CDR3 is CASSGYGSHSYNEQFF. CDR3 coding DNA: TGTGCCAGCAGTGGGTACGGGAGTCACTCCTACAATGAGCAGTTCTTC. Full variable domain (missing parts from reference TRBV7-8 and TRBJ2-1): GAGVSQSPRYKVAKRGQDVALRCDPISGHVSLFWYQQALGQGPEFLTYFQNEAQLDKSGLPSDRFFAERPEGSVSTLKIQRTQQEDSAVYLCASSGYGSHSYNEQFFGPGTRLTVL.

The genes are TRBV19 and TRBJ2-1; TRBD2 aligns across 9 bases. CDR1 LNHDA and CDR2 SQIVND come from the germline V gene (reference sequence). V was clipped by 3 bases and J by 7 bases; unmatched bases: 7. The CDR3 totals 15 residues. The CDR3, as DNA: TGTGCCAGTAGTATGCTGCTAGCGGGGATTAATGAGCAGTTCTTC. This translates into CASSMLLAGINEQFF.

V gene TRBV25-1 combines with J gene TRBJ2-7; D is possibly TRBD2 (6 bases). Germline V gene lookup returns CDR1 MGHDK and CDR2 SYGVNS. The CDR3 consists of 17 residues. V lost 5 bases and J 7 bases, leaving 27 bases between the germline ends. CDR3 region: CASSSSGVTLNGPEQYF. As DNA, the CDR3 is TGTGCCAGCAGTTCGTCGGGGGTAACCCTTAATGGCCCGGAGCAGTACTTC.

The J gene is TRBJ1-2, the V gene TRBV19, with 9 nucleotides matching TRBD1. CDR1 is LNHDA, CDR2 SQIVND, per germline (reference sequence). The CDR3 totals 16 residues. Germline trimming cut 3 bases from V and 7 bases from J; bases unmatched to any gene: 12. The CDR3 DNA reads as TGTGCCAGTAGTATGTCCGGGACAGGGTCCGGGCGTGGCTACACCTTC. Amino acid sequence: CASSMSGTGSGRGYTF.

This clone has a single count. V gene TRBV24-1 combines with J gene TRBJ2-3; TRBD2 matches 10 bases. V was clipped by 1 base and J by 1 base; unmatched bases: 1. This CDR3 contains 16 residues. Germline values: CDR1 KGHDR, CDR2 SFDVKD. For the CDR3, the DNA is TGTGCCACCAGTGATTTTGGACTAGCGGGCACAGATACGCAGTATTTT. As protein: CATSDFGLAGTDTQYF.

The chain combines TRBV11-3 with TRBJ2-1, with TRBD1 matching over 7 bases. From germline, CDR1 is SGHNT and CDR2 YENEEA. This CDR3 comprises 15 residues. The V segment lost 5 bases and the J segment 5 bases; nucleotides outside the gene matches: 9. The CDR3 spells CASSRGTVLDNEQFF. The CDR3 coding sequence is TGTGCCAGCAGCCGAGGGACAGTATTAGACAATGAGCAGTTCTTC.

This clone was detected a few times. The rearrangement uses TRBV10-3 and TRBJ2-7, with TRBD1 matching 9 bases. Per germline, CDR1 ENHRY and CDR2 SYGVKD. Trimming took 6 bases from V and 4 from J; bases not matched to a gene: 10. This CDR3 has 15 residues. The CDR3 DNA reads as TGTGCCATCAGCTCCTCGACAGGGGGGTTTTACGAGCAGTACTTC. This codes for CAISSSTGGFYEQYF.

The chain joins TRBV12-5 to TRBJ2-2, with 8 bases matching TRBD2. Germline trimming cut 4 bases from V and 5 bases from J; bases unmatched to any gene: 9. The germline V gene has CDR1 LGHNT and CDR2 FRNRAP. This CDR3 spans 16 amino acids. Here the CDR3 reads CASGWGSGGHTGELFF. Here the CDR3 DNA reads TGTGCTAGTGGTTGGGGAAGCGGGGGACATACCGGGGAGCTGTTTTTT. Full variable domain (remainder filled in from reference TRBV12-5 and TRBJ2-2): DARVTQTPRHKVTEMGQEVTMRCQPILGHNTVFWYRQTMMQGLELLAYFRNRAPLDDSGMPKDRFSAEMPDATLATLKIQPSEPRDSAVYFCASGWGSGGHTGELFFGEGSRLTVL.

This clone appeared a few times. The chain carries TRBV18 and TRBJ2-3; 7 bases match TRBD2. The CDR3 runs 15 residues. Germline V gives CDR1 KGHSH, CDR2 LQKENI. The trim removed 4 bases at V and 0 bases at J, leaving 4 bases unmatched. Here the CDR3 DNA reads TGTGCCAGCTCACAGAGCGGGGAAAGCACAGATACGCAGTATTTT. Its protein product is CASSQSGESTDTQYF.

This clone was seen only a few times. J is TRBJ2-3 and V is TRBV2; 12 positions match TRBD2. V dropped 9 bases and J dropped 0; count of bases not matched to a gene: 16. Germline CDR1 reads SNHLY; CDR2 reads FYNNEI. The CDR3 has 19 amino acids. CDR3 loop: CARERPLAGGKKSTDTQYF. Written as DNA, the CDR3 is TGTGCCAGGGAAAGACCACTAGCGGGAGGCAAGAAAAGCACAGATACGCAGTATTTT.